The present entry profiles one T cell receptor (beta chain) with its context. TCRdb keeps only in-frame clones here, not all; method: immunoSEQ multiplex PCR. The sample lists hundreds of thousands of clones, roughly 90% occurring once. The data were obtained in a study of shared T cell receptors in the human thymus. The CDR3 runs to 17 residues. The germline V gene has CDR1 KGHSH and CDR2 LQKENI. The ends lost 0 bases at V and 1 base at J; junction bases unmatched: 6. This same sample was also taken into another study, of human thymus T cells. That report adds: Related reports documented highly overlapping thymic repertoires among unrelated individuals.

The J gene is TRBJ1-5, the V gene TRBV18; TRBD1 matches 7 bases. Source material: thymocytes. This sequence originates from a boy under three years old with a congenital heart defect. CDR3 sequence reads: CASSPPPTGFSNQPQHF. CDR3 coding DNA: TGTGCCAGCTCACCACCCCCGACAGGGTTCAGCAATCAGCCCCAGCATTTT.